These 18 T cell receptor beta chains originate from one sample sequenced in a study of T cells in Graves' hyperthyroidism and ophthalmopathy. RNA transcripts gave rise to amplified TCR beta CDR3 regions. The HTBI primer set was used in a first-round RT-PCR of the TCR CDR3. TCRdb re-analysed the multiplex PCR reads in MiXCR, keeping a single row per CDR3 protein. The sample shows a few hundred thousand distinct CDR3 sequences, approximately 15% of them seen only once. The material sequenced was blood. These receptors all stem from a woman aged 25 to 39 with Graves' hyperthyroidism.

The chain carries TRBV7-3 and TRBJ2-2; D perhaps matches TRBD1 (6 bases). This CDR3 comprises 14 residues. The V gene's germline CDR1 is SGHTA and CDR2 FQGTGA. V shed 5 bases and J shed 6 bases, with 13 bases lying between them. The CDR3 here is CASSVQGSPGELFF. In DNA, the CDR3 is TGTGCCAGCAGCGTCCAGGGGTCCCCCGGGGAGCTGTTTTTT.

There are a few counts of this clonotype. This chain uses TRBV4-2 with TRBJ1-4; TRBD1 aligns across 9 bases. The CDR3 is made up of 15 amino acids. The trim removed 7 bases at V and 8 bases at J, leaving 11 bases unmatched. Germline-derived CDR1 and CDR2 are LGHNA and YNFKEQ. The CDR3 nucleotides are TGTGCCAGCAATTCCCCCGGGACAGGGCGAGAAAAACTGTTTTTT. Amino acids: CASNSPGTGREKLFF.

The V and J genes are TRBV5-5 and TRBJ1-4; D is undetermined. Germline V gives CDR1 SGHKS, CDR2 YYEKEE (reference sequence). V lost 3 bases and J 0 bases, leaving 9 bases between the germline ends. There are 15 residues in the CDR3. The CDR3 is CASSYGVATNEKLFF. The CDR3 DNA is TGTGCCAGCAGCTATGGGGTTGCAACTAATGAAAAACTGTTTTTT. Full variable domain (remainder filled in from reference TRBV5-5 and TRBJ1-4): DAGVTQSPTHLIKTRGQQVTLRCSPISGHKSVSWYQQVLGQGPQFIFQYYEKEERGRGNFPDRFSARQFPNYSSELNVNALLLGDSALYLCASSYGVATNEKLFFGSGTQLSVL.

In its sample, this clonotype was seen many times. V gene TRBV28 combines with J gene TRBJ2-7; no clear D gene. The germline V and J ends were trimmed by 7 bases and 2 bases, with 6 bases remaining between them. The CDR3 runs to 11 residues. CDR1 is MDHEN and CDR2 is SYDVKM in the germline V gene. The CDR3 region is CASKTAYEQYF. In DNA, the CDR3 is TGTGCCAGCAAGACCGCCTACGAGCAGTACTTC.

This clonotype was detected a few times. CDR3 loop: CASSLDGSKQETQYF. The CDR3 bases are TGTGCCAGCAGCCTAGATGGGTCGAAACAAGAGACCCAGTACTTC. This chain uses TRBV7-3 with TRBJ2-5; no reliable D call. V gave up 5 bases and J gave up 2 bases, with 15 bases separating them. Looked up from germline, CDR1 is SGHTA and CDR2 is FQGTGA. The CDR3 loop spans 15 amino acids.

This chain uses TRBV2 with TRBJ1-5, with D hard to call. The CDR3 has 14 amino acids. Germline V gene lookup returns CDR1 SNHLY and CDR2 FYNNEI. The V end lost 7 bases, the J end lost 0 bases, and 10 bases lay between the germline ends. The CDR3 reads CASNAGLSNQPQHF. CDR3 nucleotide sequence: TGTGCCAGCAATGCTGGCCTTAGCAATCAGCCCCAGCATTTT.

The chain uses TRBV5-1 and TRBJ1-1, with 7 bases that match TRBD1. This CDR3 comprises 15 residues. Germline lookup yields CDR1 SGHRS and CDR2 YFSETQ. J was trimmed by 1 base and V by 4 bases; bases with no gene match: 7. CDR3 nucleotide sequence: TGCGCCAGCAGCAGGAGGACAGGAACGAACACTGAAGCTTTCTTT. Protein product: CASSRRTGTNTEAFF.

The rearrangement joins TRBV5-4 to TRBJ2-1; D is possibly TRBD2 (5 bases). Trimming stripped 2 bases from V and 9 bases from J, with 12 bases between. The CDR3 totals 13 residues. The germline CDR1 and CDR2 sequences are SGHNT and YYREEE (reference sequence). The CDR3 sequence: CASSFEGWAEQFF. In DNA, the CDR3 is TGTGCCAGCAGCTTTGAGGGATGGGCTGAGCAGTTCTTC.

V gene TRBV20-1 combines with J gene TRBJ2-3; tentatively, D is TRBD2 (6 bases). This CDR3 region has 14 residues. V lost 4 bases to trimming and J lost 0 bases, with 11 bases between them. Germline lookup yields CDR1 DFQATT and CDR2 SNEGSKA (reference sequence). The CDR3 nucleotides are TGCAGTGCTACGTCTAGCGCAAGCACAGATACGCAGTATTTT. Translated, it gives CSATSSASTDTQYF.

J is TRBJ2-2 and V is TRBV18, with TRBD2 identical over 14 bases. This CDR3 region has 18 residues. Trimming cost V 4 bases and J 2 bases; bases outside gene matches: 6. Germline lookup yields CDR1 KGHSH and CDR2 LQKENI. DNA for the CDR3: TGTGCCAGCTCACTACGACTAGCGGGAGGGCTAAACACCGGGGAGCTGTTTTTT. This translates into CASSLRLAGGLNTGELFF.

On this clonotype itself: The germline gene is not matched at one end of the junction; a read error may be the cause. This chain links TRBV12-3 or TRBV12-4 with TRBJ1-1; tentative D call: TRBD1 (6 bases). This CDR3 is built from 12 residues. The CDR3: CVSSLGGGEAFF. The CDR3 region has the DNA TGTGTCAGCAGTTTAGGGGGAGGAGAAGCTTTCTTT.

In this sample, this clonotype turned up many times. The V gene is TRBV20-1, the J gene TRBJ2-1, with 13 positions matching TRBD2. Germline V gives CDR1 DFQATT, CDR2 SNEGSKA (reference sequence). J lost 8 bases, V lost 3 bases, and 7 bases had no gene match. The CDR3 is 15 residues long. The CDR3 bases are TGCAGTGCTAGGCCAACTAGCGGGAGGGGCGATGAGCAGTTCTTC. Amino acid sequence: CSARPTSGRGDEQFF.

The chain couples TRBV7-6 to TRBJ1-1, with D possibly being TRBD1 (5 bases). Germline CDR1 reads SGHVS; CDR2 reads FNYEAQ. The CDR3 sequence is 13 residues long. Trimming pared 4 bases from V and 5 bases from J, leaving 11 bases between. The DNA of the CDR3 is TGTGCCAGCAGCTGGGCGGGGCGGACTGAAGCTTTCTTT. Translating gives CASSWAGRTEAFF.

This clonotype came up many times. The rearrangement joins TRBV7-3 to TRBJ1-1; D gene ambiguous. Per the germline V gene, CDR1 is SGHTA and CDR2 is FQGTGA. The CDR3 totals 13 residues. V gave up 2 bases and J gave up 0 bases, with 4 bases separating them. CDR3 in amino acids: CASSLHMNTEAFF. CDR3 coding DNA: TGTGCCAGCAGCTTACACATGAACACTGAAGCTTTCTTT.

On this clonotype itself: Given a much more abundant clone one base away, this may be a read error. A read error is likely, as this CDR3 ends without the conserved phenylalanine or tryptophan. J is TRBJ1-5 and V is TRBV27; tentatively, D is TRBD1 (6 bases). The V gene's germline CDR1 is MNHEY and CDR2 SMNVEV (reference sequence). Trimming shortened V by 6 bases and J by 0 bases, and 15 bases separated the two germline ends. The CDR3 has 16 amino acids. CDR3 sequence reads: CASSSTGSYSNQPQHL. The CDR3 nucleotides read TGTGCCAGCAGCTCGACAGGCAGTTATAGCAATCAGCCCCAGCATTTG.

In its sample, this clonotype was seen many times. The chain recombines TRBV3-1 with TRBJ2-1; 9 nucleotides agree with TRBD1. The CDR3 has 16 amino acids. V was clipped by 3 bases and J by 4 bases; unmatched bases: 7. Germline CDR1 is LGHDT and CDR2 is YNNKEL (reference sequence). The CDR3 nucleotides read TGTGCCAGCAGCCAGACCGGGACAGGGTCATACAATGAGCAGTTCTTC. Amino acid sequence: CASSQTGTGSYNEQFF.

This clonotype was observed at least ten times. This CDR3 is CASSSKGGAYNEQFF. In DNA, the CDR3 is TGTGCCAGCAGTTCAAAGGGGGGGGCCTACAATGAGCAGTTCTTC. This chain uses TRBV7-9 with TRBJ2-1, with a possible D match to TRBD2 (7 bases). Germline CDR1 and CDR2: SEHNR and FQNEAQ (reference sequence). The CDR3 totals 15 residues. V shed 6 bases and J shed 2 bases, with 14 bases lying between them.

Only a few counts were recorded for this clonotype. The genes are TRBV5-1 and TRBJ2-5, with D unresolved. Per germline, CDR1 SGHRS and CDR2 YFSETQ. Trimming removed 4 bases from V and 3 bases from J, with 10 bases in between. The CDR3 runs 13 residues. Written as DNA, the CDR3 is TGCGCCAGCAGCCTGAGACCTGAAGAGACCCAGTACTTC. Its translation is CASSLRPEETQYF.